What follows is one T cell receptor (beta chain) and its context. As yet, its antigen is unknown. The sample comes from a study of T-cell memory formation after mild COVID-19. After 5'RACE with constant-segment primers, TCR alpha and TCR beta cDNA libraries carrying sample barcodes and UMIs were obtained. MiXCR, run by TCRdb on the 5' RACE reads, gives a single entry per CDR3 protein. The sample has 400,000 or so distinct CDR3 sequences, around a fifth seen once; the top ten hold around 13%. The germline V gene has CDR1 LGHNA and CDR2 YNFKEQ. This CDR3 is 16 amino acids long. The V segment lost 3 bases and the J segment 3 bases; nucleotides outside the gene matches: 4. Notes on the study in general: Clones contracting day 15 to 85 were balanced CD4/CD8; later expanders leaned CD4+. CD4+ contracting clones were mainly CM and EM; CD8+ ones, EMRA.

The rearrangement links TRBV4-2 to TRBJ2-3, with 12 positions matching TRBD1. Material for sequencing was PBMCs or a T cell subset sorted from them (not recorded which). The source of this sequence is an adult woman who had mild COVID-19 (a few samples of this study predate the infection). Cell type and time point are not known. Here the CDR3 DNA reads TGTGCCAGCAGCCACCGGGACAGGGGGCGAACAGATACGCAGTATTTT. Translating gives CASSHRDRGRTDTQYF.